This TCR beta chain was found in a study of spatial heterogeneity in lung cancer. The study's findings and limits: Among blood samples, ubiquitous expanded tumor TCRs appeared more at resection than at follow-up.

Of note for this clonotype: Its antigen is currently unknown.

Unique molecular identifiers tagged every individual TCR cDNA molecule. A single record per CDR3 protein comes from TCRdb applying MiXCR to the 5' RACE reads. The sample records around 110,000 distinct CDR3 sequences, less than 15% being singletons. CDR1 and CDR2 (germline): SQVTM, ANQGSEA. This CDR3 comprises 18 residues. V lost 7 bases and J 0 bases, leaving 27 bases between the germline ends. Time point given: blood at routine non-recurrence follow-up after resection. Unsorted whole RNA of tumor, nontumor lung or frozen PBMC was sequenced. The receptor comes from a male donor with early-stage non-small cell lung cancer. Sequencing was performed on PBMCs, taken at follow-up. The J gene is TRBJ1-2, the V gene TRBV29-1; a possible D gene is TRBD1 (5 bases). The CDR3 loop is CSECLGTPIRPSNYGYTF. DNA of the CDR3: TGCAGCGAATGCCTCGGGACTCCCATTCGCCCCTCTAACTATGGCTACACCTTC.